This T cell receptor beta chain is from a study of CD8 T cells in ankylosing spondylitis. Turning to this clonotype: Antigen specificity is unknown.

Molecular-barcoded quantitative 5'-RACE produced these TCR beta libraries. TCRdb analysed the 5' RACE reads with MiXCR anew, one entry per CDR3 protein. The table records under 850,000 distinct CDR3 sequences, over 15% of them present only once. Study results and limitations: Clones tied to disease were said to be significantly enriched in matched ankylosing spondylitis synovial fluid. There were earlier reports of some motif variants in reactive arthritis synovial fluid and blood. A motif of 7 to 9 highly homologous TCR beta variants was seen as apparently characteristic of ankylosing spondylitis blood.

Losses at the gene ends were 3 bases for V and 0 bases for J; bases not matched to a gene: 2. The germline V gene has CDR1 SGHRS and CDR2 YFSETQ. This CDR3 comprises 17 residues. This sequence originates from a male donor with ankylosing spondylitis. This chain connects TRBV5-1 to TRBJ2-5, with 16 bases fitting TRBD2. The sequenced sample consisted of blood, either unsorted or a sorted T cell fraction (not recorded which). The CDR3 protein is CASSSGLAGGNQETQYF. DNA of the CDR3: TGCGCCAGCAGCTCGGGACTAGCGGGAGGGAACCAAGAGACCCAGTACTTC. Full variable domain (remainder filled in from reference TRBV5-1 and TRBJ2-5): KAGVTQTPRYLIKTRGQQVTLSCSPISGHRSVSWYQQTPGQGLQFLFEYFSETQRNKGNFPGRFSGRQFSNSRSEMNVSTLELGDSALYLCASSSGLAGGNQETQYFGPGTRLLVL.